Below, 14 T cell receptor beta chains from the same sample are listed, as sequenced in a study of blood T cell repertoires in COVID-19. Clones were read by immunoSEQ multiplex PCR, and TCRdb kept only the in-frame ones, dropping some. The sample lists around 190,000 clones, 81% occurring once. Input material: PBMCs or T cells enriched from blood (not recorded which). The receptors shown here come from a man in his forties or fifties who had recovered from COVID-19.

The V call is TRBV12-3 or TRBV12-4, the J call TRBJ2-1; D perhaps matches TRBD2 (6 bases). This CDR3 contains 13 residues. V was clipped by 2 bases and J by 6 bases, with 8 bases between them. As DNA, the CDR3 is TGTGCCAGCAGTTTAATCGGGGGCAATGAGCAGTTCTTC. It translates to CASSLIGGNEQFF.

V is TRBV6-5 and J is TRBJ1-1; tentative D call: TRBD1 (6 bases). The germline V gene has CDR1 MNHEY and CDR2 SVGAGI. Trimming removed 4 bases from V and 6 bases from J, with 18 bases in between. The CDR3 covers 15 residues. The CDR3 DNA is TGTGCCAGCAGTTCTTCAAACCCAGGGGAACCTGAAGCTTTCTTT. Translated, it gives CASSSSNPGEPEAFF.

This chain links TRBV9 with TRBJ2-1; 9 bases line up with TRBD2. This CDR3 is 20 amino acids long. J was trimmed by 4 bases and V by 4 bases; bases with no gene match: 21. Germline V CDR1 and CDR2: SGDLS, YYNGEE. DNA for the CDR3: TGTGCCAGCAGCCTAGGATCCGGGACTAGCACGTATGGTAAATACAATGAGCAGTTCTTC. As protein: CASSLGSGTSTYGKYNEQFF.

V usage is TRBV5-8 and J usage is TRBJ1-2, with 7 nucleotides matching TRBD1. The length of the CDR3 is 15 residues. V lost 0 bases, J lost 5 bases, and 7 bases stayed unmatched. The germline V gene has CDR1 SGHTS and CDR2 YDEGEE. CDR3 sequence: CASSLGGQDSYGYTF. The CDR3 nucleotides are TGTGCCAGCAGCTTGGGAGGACAGGACTCTTATGGCTACACCTTC. Combining the CDR3 with reference TRBV5-8 and TRBJ1-2 gives the whole variable domain EAGVTQSPTHLIKTRGQQATLRCSPISGHTSVYWYQQALGLGLQFLLWYDEGEERNRGNFPPRFSGRQFPNYSSELNVNALELEDSALYLCASSLGGQDSYGYTFGSGTRLTVV.

The rearrangement links TRBV18 to TRBJ1-6; D uncertain. The CDR3 spans 13 residues. Germline CDR1 KGHSH, CDR2 LQKENI. Between the trimmed V and J ends, which lost 2 bases and 8 bases, there was a span of 7 bases. Written as DNA, the CDR3 is TGTGCCAGCTCACCAGAAGTAGATTCACCCCTCCACTTT. Protein product: CASSPEVDSPLHF.

CDR3 loop: CASSYGDREAFF. The CDR3 bases are TGTGCCAGCAGTTACGGGGACAGGGAGGCTTTCTTT. The J gene is TRBJ1-1, the V gene TRBV6-5, with 9 nucleotides matching TRBD1. With 2 bases clipped from V and 11 bases from J, the junction kept 3 bases outside the gene matches. CDR3 length equals 12 residues. Germline V lookup: CDR1 MNHEY, CDR2 SVGAGI.

The chain combines TRBV29-1 with TRBJ2-2, with a weak D call TRBD1 (5 bases). The V end was cut by 4 bases, the J end by 9 bases, with 15 bases between. CDR1 and CDR2 (germline): SQVTM, ANQGSEA. This CDR3 region has 13 residues. The CDR3 coding sequence is TGCAGCGTTGGGAACCGACAGAGCTGGGAGCTGTTTTTT. It translates to CSVGNRQSWELFF.

This clone showed up just a few times. This sequence joins TRBV7-3 and TRBJ1-1; tentative D call: TRBD1 (5 bases). The V and J ends lost 5 bases and 3 bases respectively, with 13 bases between them. The germline CDR1 and CDR2 sequences are SGHTA and FQGTGA. The CDR3 has 14 amino acids. The CDR3 DNA is TGTGCCAGCAGCCTTAAGTTAGGGGACACTGAAGCTTTCTTT. It encodes CASSLKLGDTEAFF.

The V call is TRBV7-9, the J call TRBJ1-2; 9 bases fit TRBD1. Trimming took 0 bases from V and 2 from J; bases not matched to a gene: 7. Germline CDR1 reads SEHNR; CDR2 reads FQNEAQ (reference sequence). The CDR3 is 17 amino acids. This CDR3 is CASSLAPDRGGNYGYTF. CDR3 nucleotide sequence: TGTGCCAGCAGCTTAGCCCCGGACAGGGGAGGGAACTATGGCTACACCTTC.

This clone was recorded once. V is TRBV5-1 and J is TRBJ2-4; D perhaps matches TRBD2 (7 bases). Germline V gene sequence: CDR1 SGHRS, CDR2 YFSETQ. Trimming removed 2 bases at V and 4 bases at J, with 10 bases between. This CDR3 region has 14 residues. The chain's CDR3 is CASSLQGGKNIQYF. CDR3 DNA sequence: TGCGCCAGCAGCTTACAGGGAGGGAAAAACATTCAGTACTTC.

The chain combines TRBV5-1 with TRBJ2-7, with D hard to call. V lost 0 bases to trimming and J lost 0 bases, with 10 bases between them. This CDR3 comprises 15 residues. Germline V lookup: CDR1 SGHRS, CDR2 YFSETQ. DNA of the CDR3: TGCGCCAGCAGCTTGGAACCCCTTAGCTCCTACGAGCAGTACTTC. This encodes CASSLEPLSSYEQYF.

The chain recombines TRBV14 with TRBJ2-7; D is possibly TRBD1 (6 bases). The V gene lost 2 bases and the J gene lost 2 bases, with 13 bases spanning the gap. This CDR3 is 15 amino acids long. Germline V gene data show CDR1 as SGHDN and CDR2 as FVKESK. CDR3 coding DNA: TGTGCCAGCAGCCAATATTCAGGGGCCCCCTACGAGCAGTACTTC. It specifies CASSQYSGAPYEQYF.

The chain couples TRBV6-5 to TRBJ1-6; D is unclear. Germline-derived CDR1 and CDR2 are MNHEY and SVGAGI. The CDR3 is 16 residues long. Between the trimmed V and J ends, which lost 4 bases and 7 bases, there was a span of 17 bases. CDR3 nucleotides: TGTGCCAGCAGTTCCTTTGAGGGAAAGGGAAATTCACCCCTCCACTTT. Translated: CASSSFEGKGNSPLHF.

This clone was recorded only once. The gene calls are TRBV30 and TRBJ1-4, with D perhaps matching TRBD1 (5 bases). The length of the CDR3 is 14 residues. Trimming removed 3 bases at V and 7 bases at J, with 15 bases between. Germline values: CDR1 GTSNPN, CDR2 SVGIG (reference sequence). As DNA, the CDR3 is TGTGCCTGGAGCAGTTATGGGGGAGGTGAAAAACTGTTTTTT. As protein: CAWSSYGGGEKLFF.